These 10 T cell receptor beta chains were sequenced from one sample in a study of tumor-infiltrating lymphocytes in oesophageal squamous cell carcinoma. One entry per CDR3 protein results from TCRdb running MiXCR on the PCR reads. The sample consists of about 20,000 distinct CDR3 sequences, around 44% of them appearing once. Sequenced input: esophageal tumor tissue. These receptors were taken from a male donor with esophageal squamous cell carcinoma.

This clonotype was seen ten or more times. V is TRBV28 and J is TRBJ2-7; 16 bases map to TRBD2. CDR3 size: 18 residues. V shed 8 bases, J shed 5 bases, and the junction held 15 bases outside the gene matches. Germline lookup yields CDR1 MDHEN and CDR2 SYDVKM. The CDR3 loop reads CASPPQGLAGGPNHEQYF. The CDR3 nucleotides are TGTGCCAGCCCCCCTCAGGGACTAGCGGGAGGGCCTAATCACGAGCAGTACTTC. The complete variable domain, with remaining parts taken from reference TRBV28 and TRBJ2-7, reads DVKVTQSSRYLVKRTGEKVFLECVQDMDHENMFWYRQDPGLGLRLIYFSYDVKMKEKGDIPEGYSVSREKKERFSLILESASTNQTSMYLCASPPQGLAGGPNHEQYFGPGTRLTVT.

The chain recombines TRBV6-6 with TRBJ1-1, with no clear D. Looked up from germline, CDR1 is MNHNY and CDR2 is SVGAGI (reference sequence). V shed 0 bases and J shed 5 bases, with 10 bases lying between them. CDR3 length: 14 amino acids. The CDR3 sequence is CASSYSKGRTEAFF. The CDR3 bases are TGTGCCAGCAGTTACTCGAAAGGGAGGACTGAAGCTTTCTTT.

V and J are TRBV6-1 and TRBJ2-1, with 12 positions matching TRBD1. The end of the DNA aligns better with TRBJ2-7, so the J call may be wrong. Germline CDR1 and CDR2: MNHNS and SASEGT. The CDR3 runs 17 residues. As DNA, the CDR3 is TGTGCCAGCAGTCACCCACCGGGGGGACAGGGGGCTCTTGAGCAGTACTTC. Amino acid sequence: CASSHPPGGQGALEQYF.

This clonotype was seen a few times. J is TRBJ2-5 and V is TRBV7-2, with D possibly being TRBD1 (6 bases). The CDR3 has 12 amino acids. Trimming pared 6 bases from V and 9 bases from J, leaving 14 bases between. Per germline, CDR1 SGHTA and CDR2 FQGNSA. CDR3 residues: CASSPDAGAQYF. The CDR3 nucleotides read TGTGCCAGCAGTCCAGACGCAGGGGCCCAGTACTTC. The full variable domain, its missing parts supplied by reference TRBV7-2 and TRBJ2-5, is GAGVSQSPSNKVTEKGKDVELRCDPISGHTALYWYRQSLGQGLEFLIYFQGNSAPDKSGLPSDRFSAERTGGSVSTLTIQRTQQEDSAVYLCASSPDAGAQYFGPGTRLLVL.

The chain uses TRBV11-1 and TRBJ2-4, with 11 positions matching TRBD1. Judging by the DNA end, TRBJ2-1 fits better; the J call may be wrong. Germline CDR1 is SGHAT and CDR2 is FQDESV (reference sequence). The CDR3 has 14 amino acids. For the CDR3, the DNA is TGTGCCAGCAGCCCAGGACAGGGGGCGGATGAGCAGTTCTTC. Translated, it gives CASSPGQGADEQFF.

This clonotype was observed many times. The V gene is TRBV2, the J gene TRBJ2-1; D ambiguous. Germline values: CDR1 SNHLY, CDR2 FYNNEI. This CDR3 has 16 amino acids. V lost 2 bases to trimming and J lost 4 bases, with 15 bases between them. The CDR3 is CASSETGHSLYNEQFF. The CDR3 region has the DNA TGTGCCAGCAGTGAAACTGGGCATAGCCTTTACAATGAGCAGTTCTTC.

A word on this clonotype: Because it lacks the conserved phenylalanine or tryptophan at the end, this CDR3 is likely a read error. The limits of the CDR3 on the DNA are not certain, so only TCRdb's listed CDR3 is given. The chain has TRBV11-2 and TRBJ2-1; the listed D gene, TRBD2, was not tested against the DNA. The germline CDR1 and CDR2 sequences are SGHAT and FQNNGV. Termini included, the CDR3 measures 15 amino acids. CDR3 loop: CASSLQPYSPLHFGN.

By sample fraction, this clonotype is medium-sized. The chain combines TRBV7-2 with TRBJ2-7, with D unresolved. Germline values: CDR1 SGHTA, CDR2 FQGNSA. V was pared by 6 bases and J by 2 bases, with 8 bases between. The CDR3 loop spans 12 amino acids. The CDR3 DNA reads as TGTGCCAGCAGTTCCGGAGCCTACGAGCAGTACTTC. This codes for CASSSGAYEQYF.

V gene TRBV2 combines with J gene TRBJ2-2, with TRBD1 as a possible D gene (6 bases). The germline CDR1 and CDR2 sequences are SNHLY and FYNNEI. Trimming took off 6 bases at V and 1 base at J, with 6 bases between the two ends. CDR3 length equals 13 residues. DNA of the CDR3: TGTGCCAGCAGGACAGGGAACACCGGGGAGCTGTTTTTT. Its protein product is CASRTGNTGELFF.

The CDR3 reads CASLLSGGNTEAFF. In DNA, the CDR3 is TGTGCCAGCCTCTTATCGGGGGGGAACACTGAAGCTTTCTTT. J is TRBJ2-3 and V is TRBV7-9, with D tentatively TRBD1 (5 bases). The J call may be in error: the DNA end matches TRBJ1-1 better. CDR3 length: 14 residues. CDR1 is SEHNR, CDR2 FQNEAQ, per germline (reference sequence).